This T cell receptor beta chain was observed in a study of T cells after posttransplantation cyclophosphamide. Study observations and caveats: Later post-transplant blood repertoires were often dominated by donor CD8+ memory clones. TRB clonality was highly associated with recipient CMV seropositivity and reactivation.

Trimming cost V 3 bases and J 5 bases; bases outside gene matches: 6. This CDR3 is built from 14 residues. CDR1 and CDR2 (germline): SGHNT, YYREEE (reference sequence). TCRdb keeps only in-frame clones here, not all; method: immunoSEQ multiplex PCR. The specimen has roughly 13,000 clones, none found just once. A marrow graft followed busulfan-fludarabine conditioning, with cyclophosphamide on days +3 and +4. On this clone itself: Its antigen is undetermined.

The source of this sequence is a female patient between 40 and 55 years old who received an allogeneic stem cell transplant from a related donor, was CMV-positive, and had no GVHD. The graft donor may have contributed some T cells. The V call is TRBV5-4, the J call TRBJ2-5; TRBD2 agrees at 8 bases. The material was PBMCs, obtained approximately 1,200 days after allogeneic stem cell transplant with posttransplant cyclophosphamide. The CDR3 DNA is TGTGCCAGCAGCTCCGGAGCGGGGGATGAGACCCAGTACTTC. Translating it yields CASSSGAGDETQYF.